The 20 T cell receptor beta chains given below trace back to one sample, sequenced in a study of T cells after yellow fever vaccination. MiXCR, applied by TCRdb to the 5' RACE reads, yields one record per CDR3 protein. In the table there are under 550,000 distinct CDR3 sequences, roughly 22% of which are singletons. The specimen was PBMCs, collected roughly 20 days after the first yellow fever vaccination. The receptors here all came from a young man who received the YFV17D yellow fever vaccine.

This clonotype was seen a handful of times. The rearrangement joins TRBV4-1 to TRBJ1-6, with 7 positions matching TRBD1. Trimming removed 4 bases from V and 13 bases from J; junction bases left unmatched: 10. Germline CDR1 reads MGHRA; CDR2 reads YSYEKL. The CDR3 contains 14 residues. As DNA, the CDR3 is TGCGCCAGCAGCCTGACAGGGTTTGGAGATCCCCTCCACTTT. This codes for CASSLTGFGDPLHF.

The chain combines TRBV6-6 with TRBJ2-5, with D tentatively TRBD2 (7 bases). Trimming cost V 7 bases and J 4 bases, with 13 bases left between them. The germline V gene has CDR1 MNHNY and CDR2 SVGAGI (reference sequence). The CDR3 spans 13 residues. CDR3 residues: CASNAGAGETQYF. In DNA form, the CDR3 reads TGTGCCAGCAACGCGGGGGCGGGAGAGACCCAGTACTTC.

The CDR3 spells CASSLGGGGTYEQYF. The DNA for the CDR3 is TGTGCCAGCAGTTTAGGTGGCGGGGGGACCTACGAGCAGTACTTC. The rearrangement joins TRBV12-3 or TRBV12-4 to TRBJ2-7; 8 nucleotides align to TRBD2. Germline trimming cut 1 base from V and 2 bases from J; bases unmatched to any gene: 4. The CDR3 totals 15 residues.

The rearrangement links TRBV15 to TRBJ2-5; D is unclear. The V gene's germline CDR1 is LNHNV and CDR2 YYDKDF (reference sequence). The CDR3 totals 13 residues. V lost 0 bases, J lost 5 bases, and 7 bases lay in between. For the CDR3, the DNA is TGTGCCACCAGCAGAGATCGGAGTGAGACCCAGTACTTC. This translates into CATSRDRSETQYF.

This clonotype was detected only a few times. The CDR3 coding sequence is TGTGCCAACAGAGGACAGGGGGACACCGGGGAGCTGTTTTTT. Its translation: CANRGQGDTGELFF. This chain links TRBV7-9 with TRBJ2-2; 10 nucleotides match TRBD1. The germline V gene encodes CDR1 SEHNR and CDR2 FQNEAQ (reference sequence). The CDR3 covers 14 residues. The ends lost 10 bases at V and 3 bases at J; junction bases unmatched: 5.

The chain combines TRBV5-6 with TRBJ2-1, with D unresolved. V shed 6 bases and J shed 4 bases, with 17 bases lying between them. This CDR3 has 15 residues. Looked up from germline, CDR1 is SGHDT and CDR2 is YYEEEE. CDR3 bases: TGTGCCAGCAACCCCTCAGCGAGACCTTACAATGAGCAGTTCTTC. Its protein product is CASNPSARPYNEQFF. The full variable domain, with the rest looked up from reference TRBV5-6 and TRBJ2-1, is DAGVTQSPTHLIKTRGQQVTLRCSPKSGHDTVSWYQQALGQGPQFIFQYYEEEERQRGNFPDRFSGHQFPNYSSELNVNALLLGDSALYLCASNPSARPYNEQFFGPGTRLTVL.

The chain employs TRBV5-5 and TRBJ2-1; D might be TRBD1 (6 bases). Trimming removed 0 bases from V and 5 bases from J, with 15 bases in between. The germline CDR1 and CDR2 sequences are SGHKS and YYEKEE (reference sequence). The CDR3 is made up of 16 amino acids. CDR3 residues: CASSLVSLGDNNEQFF. The CDR3 coding sequence is TGTGCCAGCAGCTTGGTGTCTTTAGGGGACAACAATGAGCAGTTCTTC.

V gene TRBV20-1 combines with J gene TRBJ2-1; D call uncertain. Trimming removed 0 bases at V and 3 bases at J, with 15 bases between. The germline CDR1 and CDR2 sequences are DFQATT and SNEGSKA (reference sequence). This CDR3 has 16 residues. DNA of the CDR3: TGCAGTGCTAGAGATGAAGTTAGAGAGGACTACAATGAGCAGTTCTTC. As protein: CSARDEVREDYNEQFF.

A few counts support this clonotype. This sequence joins TRBV20-1 and TRBJ2-1, with D maybe TRBD2 (6 bases). CDR3 length: 12 amino acids. Germline V gene lookup returns CDR1 DFQATT and CDR2 SNEGSKA (reference sequence). V lost 6 bases to trimming and J lost 6 bases, with 12 bases between them. The CDR3 sequence: CSAGPSANEQFF. CDR3 DNA: TGCAGTGCCGGACCTAGCGCCAATGAGCAGTTCTTC.

This chain joins TRBV7-3 and TRBJ2-3; 8 nucleotides match TRBD1. The V segment lost 5 bases and the J segment 1 base; nucleotides outside the gene matches: 11. CDR3 size: 17 residues. The germline gives CDR1 SGHTA, CDR2 FQGTGA. The CDR3 spells CASSLQDRAEGTDTQYF. CDR3 coding DNA: TGTGCCAGCAGCCTCCAGGACAGGGCTGAGGGCACAGATACGCAGTATTTT.

In this sample, this clonotype turned up a few times. The chain joins TRBV7-9 to TRBJ2-1, with 14 bases matching TRBD2. Germline V CDR1 and CDR2: SEHNR, FQNEAQ (reference sequence). The trim removed 5 bases at V and 9 bases at J, leaving 9 bases unmatched. The CDR3 has 16 amino acids. For the CDR3, the DNA is TGTGCCAGCAGCCCTAGAGGACTAGCGGGGGGAGCTGAGCAGTTCTTC. It encodes CASSPRGLAGGAEQFF.

The chain uses TRBV7-9 and TRBJ2-6; D possibly corresponds to TRBD2 (6 bases). Per the germline V gene, CDR1 is SEHNR and CDR2 is FQNEAQ (reference sequence). V shed 2 bases and J shed 2 bases, with 10 bases lying between them. The CDR3 has 16 amino acids. The CDR3 bases are TGTGCCAGCAGCTTAAAGCCGGGGGCTGGGGCCAACGTCCTGACTTTC. Protein product: CASSLKPGAGANVLTF. The entire variable domain, with the rest obtained from reference TRBV7-9 and TRBJ2-6, is as follows: DTGVSQNPRHKITKRGQNVTFRCDPISEHNRLYWYRQTLGQGPEFLTYFQNEAQLEKSRLLSDRFSAERPKGSFSTLEIQRTEQGDSAMYLCASSLKPGAGANVLTFGAGSRLTVL.

In this sample, this clonotype turned up a few times. This sequence joins TRBV6-5 and TRBJ2-7; D tentatively reads TRBD1 or TRBD2 (5 bases each). The CDR3 has 17 residues. Germline V gene lookup returns CDR1 MNHEY and CDR2 SVGAGI. Between the trimmed V and J ends, which lost 7 bases and 2 bases, there was a span of 24 bases. CDR3 in amino acids: CASKQVEGPGVPYEQYF. Here the CDR3 DNA reads TGTGCCAGCAAACAAGTTGAGGGGCCTGGAGTCCCCTACGAGCAGTACTTC.

The CDR3 region is CASSVAGAETQYF. The CDR3 DNA reads as TGTGCCAGCAGCGTAGCAGGGGCAGAGACCCAGTACTTC. The rearrangement links TRBV9 to TRBJ2-5; TRBD1 is a possible D gene (6 bases). Germline CDR1 reads SGDLS; CDR2 reads YYNGEE. This CDR3 is built from 13 residues. Trimming took off 0 bases at V and 4 bases at J, with 7 bases between the two ends.

J is TRBJ2-2 and V is TRBV5-5, with unresolved D. Looked up from germline, CDR1 is SGHKS and CDR2 is YYEKEE (reference sequence). The CDR3 covers 12 residues. Deletions cut 4 bases from V and 6 bases from J, with 7 bases between. The CDR3 here is CASSPTPGELFF. The DNA for the CDR3 is TGTGCCAGCAGCCCAACGCCCGGGGAGCTGTTTTTT.

The chain carries TRBV12-3 or TRBV12-4 and TRBJ2-2, with 8 bases matching TRBD1. CDR3 length: 14 residues. The V segment lost 5 bases and the J segment 7 bases; nucleotides outside the gene matches: 6. The DNA for the CDR3 is TGTGCCAGCAGTAGGACAGGGCGTAGCGGGGAGCTGTTTTTT. It yields the protein CASSRTGRSGELFF.

This clonotype was counted between two and nine times. The rearrangement uses TRBV7-3 and TRBJ2-3, with TRBD1 matching 7 bases. Germline assignment: CDR1 SGHTA and CDR2 FQGTGA. The CDR3 has 14 residues. J gave up 2 bases and V 5 bases, and 4 bases lay outside the gene matches. The CDR3 spells CASSGDSYTDTQYF. For the CDR3, the DNA is TGTGCCAGCAGCGGGGACAGTTACACAGATACGCAGTATTTT. Using reference TRBV7-3 and TRBJ2-3 for the parts outside the CDR3, the full variable domain is GAGVSQTPSNKVTEKGKYVELRCDPISGHTALYWYRQSLGQGPEFLIYFQGTGAADDSGLPNDRFFAVRPEGSVSTLKIQRTERGDSAVYLCASSGDSYTDTQYFGPGTRLTVL.

CDR3 nucleotides: TGCGCCAGCGGGGGGGACCGAACGAACTATGGCTACACCTTC. Encoded protein: CASGGDRTNYGYTF. This chain links TRBV5-1 with TRBJ1-2; D might be TRBD1 (5 bases). Deletions cut 7 bases from V and 2 bases from J, with 15 bases between. Germline lookup yields CDR1 SGHRS and CDR2 YFSETQ. This CDR3 region has 14 residues.

In its sample, this clonotype was seen a few times. This chain links TRBV12-3 or TRBV12-4 with TRBJ2-7; 7 bases map to TRBD1. This CDR3 is 14 amino acids long. The junction had 6 bases not matched to a gene; V was cut back by 7 bases and J by 0 bases. Here the CDR3 reads CASNARGPSYEQYF. For the CDR3, the DNA is TGTGCCAGCAACGCTAGGGGGCCCTCCTACGAGCAGTACTTC.

This clonotype was seen many times. One junction end disagrees with the germline gene, perhaps due to a read error. The chain couples TRBV2 to TRBJ2-5; D unresolved. The CDR3 is made up of 9 amino acids. In germline, CDR1 is SNHLY, CDR2 FYNNEI. CDR3 region: CASGSVRHF. The CDR3 bases are TGTGCCAGCGGGTCCGTGCGGCACTTC.